Below, 32 T cell receptor beta chains from the same sample are listed, as sequenced in a study of blood T cell repertoires in COVID-19. Here immunoSEQ multiplex PCR was the method, and the copy in TCRdb shows in-frame clones only, minus some. Of fewer than 200,000 clones in the sample, around 83% are singletons; the top ten hold about 19%. Sequencing was done on a sample of peripheral blood. The receptors shown here come from a woman between 65 and 79 years old who had recovered from COVID-19.

V and J are TRBV5-4 and TRBJ1-2, with D perhaps TRBD1 (5 bases). Germline V lookup: CDR1 SGHNT, CDR2 YYREEE (reference sequence). V shed 4 bases and J shed 3 bases, with 13 bases lying between them. CDR3 length: 14 amino acids. CDR3 sequence reads: CASSPGGLHYGYTF. DNA of the CDR3: TGTGCCAGCAGCCCCGGGGGGTTGCACTATGGCTACACCTTC.

Here the CDR3 reads CSASVSGGSGEQFF. The CDR3 DNA follows: TGCAGTGCTAGTGTCAGCGGGGGGTCTGGTGAGCAGTTCTTC. The rearrangement uses TRBV20-1 and TRBJ2-1; TRBD2 matches at 9 bases. This CDR3 region has 14 residues. The germline V gene encodes CDR1 DFQATT and CDR2 SNEGSKA (reference sequence). J was trimmed by 9 bases and V by 3 bases; bases with no gene match: 9.

V usage is TRBV7-2 and J usage is TRBJ2-1, with TRBD1 matching over 12 bases. The CDR3 consists of 17 residues. CDR1 is SGHTA, CDR2 FQGNSA, per germline. Trimming took 1 base from V and 5 from J; bases not matched to a gene: 6. CDR3 sequence reads: CASSLVGTGGGDNEQFF. The CDR3 DNA reads as TGTGCCAGCAGCTTAGTCGGGACAGGGGGCGGCGACAATGAGCAGTTCTTC. Drawing the rest from reference TRBV7-2 and TRBJ2-1, the complete variable domain is GAGVSQSPSNKVTEKGKDVELRCDPISGHTALYWYRQSLGQGLEFLIYFQGNSAPDKSGLPSDRFSAERTGGSVSTLTIQRTQQEDSAVYLCASSLVGTGGGDNEQFFGPGTRLTVL.

This clone is a singleton in its sample. The chain uses TRBV5-1 and TRBJ2-1, with a tentative D call TRBD1 (6 bases). Trimming removed 4 bases from V and 5 bases from J, with 13 bases in between. There are 14 residues in the CDR3. Germline V CDR1 and CDR2: SGHRS, YFSETQ. Here the CDR3 DNA reads TGCGCCAGCAGCATGGGGGCTTGGGACAATGAGCAGTTCTTC. It translates to CASSMGAWDNEQFF.

The V gene is TRBV14, the J gene TRBJ1-5; D ambiguous. Between the trimmed V and J ends, which lost 4 bases and 0 bases, there was a span of 4 bases. Germline V gene lookup returns CDR1 SGHDN and CDR2 FVKESK. The CDR3 totals 13 residues. Written as DNA, the CDR3 is TGTGCCAGCAGCCGCGATAGCAATCAGCCCCAGCATTTT. Residues: CASSRDSNQPQHF.

This chain connects TRBV9 to TRBJ2-1, with 11 bases lining up with TRBD1. Germline CDR1 SGDLS, CDR2 YYNGEE. CDR3 length equals 18 residues. V was pared by 1 base and J by 4 bases, with 10 bases of the junction left unmatched. In nucleotides, the CDR3 is TGTGCCAGCAGCGTAACAGTGGTGGGGACAGGGGGTTACAATGAGCAGTTCTTC. Translation: CASSVTVVGTGGYNEQFF.

The chain couples TRBV25-1 to TRBJ1-2; tentative D call: TRBD1 (5 bases). V lost 4 bases to trimming and J lost 0 bases, with 9 bases between them. The CDR3 length is 14 residues. From germline, CDR1 is MGHDK and CDR2 SYGVNS. CDR3 sequence: CASSAAGPNYGYTF. The CDR3 nucleotides read TGTGCCAGCAGTGCGGCAGGGCCTAACTATGGCTACACCTTC.

This clone occurred a few times. V gene TRBV28 combines with J gene TRBJ2-1; 12 bases fit TRBD2. Germline assignment: CDR1 MDHEN and CDR2 SYDVKM. Trimming took 6 bases from V and 9 from J; bases not matched to a gene: 15. The CDR3 totals 17 residues. CDR3 in amino acids: CASSQAHLAGGPSEQFF. In DNA form, the CDR3 reads TGTGCCAGCAGCCAGGCCCATCTAGCGGGAGGGCCTAGTGAGCAGTTCTTC. The variable domain in full, with the rest retrieved from reference TRBV28 and TRBJ2-1, is DVKVTQSSRYLVKRTGEKVFLECVQDMDHENMFWYRQDPGLGLRLIYFSYDVKMKEKGDIPEGYSVSREKKERFSLILESASTNQTSMYLCASSQAHLAGGPSEQFFGPGTRLTVL.

The V gene is TRBV4-2, the J gene TRBJ2-3, with D possibly being TRBD2 (5 bases). V was clipped by 2 bases and J by 6 bases, with 9 bases between them. CDR1 and CDR2 (germline): LGHNA, YNFKEQ. The CDR3 covers 13 residues. The CDR3 DNA reads as TGTGCCAGCAGCCAACTAGCAGCGGATACGCAGTATTTT. Its protein product is CASSQLAADTQYF.

The V gene is TRBV5-5, the J gene TRBJ1-3, with D tentatively TRBD1 (5 bases). The CDR3 extends over 16 amino acids. With 4 bases removed from V and 1 base from J, the gap between germline ends came to 15 bases. Germline CDR1 SGHKS, CDR2 YYEKEE (reference sequence). CDR3 protein: CASSPQGAASGNTIYF. CDR3 nucleotide sequence: TGTGCCAGCAGCCCCCAAGGGGCAGCATCTGGAAACACCATATATTTT.

The genes are TRBV19 and TRBJ1-5; TRBD1 matches at 9 bases. CDR1 and CDR2 from the germline V gene are LNHDA and SQIVND (reference sequence). After removal of 10 bases from V and 2 bases from J, the junction contained 15 bases not matched to a gene. The CDR3 sequence is 17 residues long. Written as DNA, the CDR3 is TGTGCCACCACGGGGGGACAGGGTACTCGAGGCAATCAGCCCCAGCATTTT. It encodes CATTGGQGTRGNQPQHF.

The V and J genes are TRBV5-5 and TRBJ2-1; maybe TRBD1 (5 bases). The CDR3 consists of 13 residues. Trimming removed 4 bases at V and 8 bases at J, with 13 bases between. Germline values: CDR1 SGHKS, CDR2 YYEKEE (reference sequence). The CDR3 protein is CASSPYRLHEQFF. CDR3 nucleotide sequence: TGTGCCAGCAGCCCTTACAGGTTGCATGAGCAGTTCTTC.

The chain uses TRBV15 and TRBJ2-4; D is possibly TRBD2 (6 bases). V lost 4 bases, J lost 7 bases, and 11 bases lay in between. This CDR3 spans 13 amino acids. CDR1 is LNHNV and CDR2 is YYDKDF in the germline V gene (reference sequence). CDR3 nucleotides: TGTGCCACCAGCACCGGGGGTGGGAACATTCAGTACTTC. Translation: CATSTGGGNIQYF.

The chain is built from TRBV9 and TRBJ2-2, with a weak D call TRBD1 (6 bases). This CDR3 spans 16 amino acids. Germline CDR1 reads SGDLS; CDR2 reads YYNGEE. The V and J ends lost 0 bases and 4 bases respectively, with 13 bases between them. CDR3 sequence (DNA): TGTGCCAGCAGCGTAGTAGGCAGGGGCGGCACCGGGGAGCTGTTTTTT. This codes for CASSVVGRGGTGELFF.

The chain couples TRBV3-1 (or the pseudogene TRBV3-2) to TRBJ1-1, with 7 positions matching TRBD1. The CDR3 sequence is 14 residues long. V trimming: 4 bases; J trimming: 3 bases; junction bases outside the gene matches: 5. Germline V CDR1 and CDR2: LGHDT, YNNKEL (reference sequence). As DNA, the CDR3 is TGTGCCAGCAGCCCCAGGGACAGTCACACTGAAGCTTTCTTT. Translating it yields CASSPRDSHTEAFF.

The chain joins TRBV7-8 to TRBJ1-2; 10 nucleotides agree with TRBD1. This CDR3 has 14 amino acids. CDR1 and CDR2 from the germline V gene are SGHVS and FQNEAQ. The trim removed 4 bases at V and 2 bases at J, leaving 1 base unmatched. Here the CDR3 DNA reads TGTGCCAGCAGCTGGGGACAGGGGAACTATGGCTACACCTTC. Translation gives CASSWGQGNYGYTF.

The chain employs TRBV2 and TRBJ1-6, with no clear D. V was trimmed by 6 bases and J by 6 bases, leaving 15 bases between them. CDR1 SNHLY and CDR2 FYNNEI come from the germline V gene. The CDR3 consists of 15 residues. The CDR3 DNA is TGTGCCAGCAGGGACTCCGGGTGGGGTAATTCACCCCTCCACTTT. As protein: CASRDSGWGNSPLHF.

The chain carries TRBV6-5 and TRBJ1-1; 12 bases map to TRBD1. The ends lost 8 bases at V and 4 bases at J; junction bases unmatched: 5. Germline V CDR1 and CDR2: MNHEY, SVGAGI. CDR3 length: 14 residues. CDR3 residues: CASGTGGGVTEAFF. The DNA of the CDR3 is TGTGCCAGCGGGACAGGGGGCGGTGTCACTGAAGCTTTCTTT.

This clone turned up a few times. This chain uses TRBV5-3 with TRBJ2-5; 7 bases align to TRBD2. TRBV5-3 is placed among ORFs of uncertain function. The CDR3 extends over 15 amino acids. The junction had 8 bases not matched to a gene; V was cut back by 4 bases and J by 2 bases. CDR3 sequence: CARSTREPPQETQYF. The CDR3 DNA reads TGTGCCAGAAGCACGCGGGAGCCCCCGCAAGAGACCCAGTACTTC.

This rearrangement joins TRBV9 to TRBJ1-6, with no clear D. The CDR3 spans 18 residues. Trimming pared 0 bases from V and 0 bases from J, leaving 13 bases between. Per germline, CDR1 SGDLS and CDR2 YYNGEE. The DNA for the CDR3 is TGTGCCAGCAGCGTAGCTACGTGGGAGAGCTCCTATAATTCACCCCTCCACTTT. The encoded protein is CASSVATWESSYNSPLHF.

This clone was seen a few times. The rearrangement links TRBV4-1 to TRBJ1-2; D gene uncertain. Trimming removed 0 bases at V and 8 bases at J, with 19 bases between. The CDR3 is 16 amino acids. Germline V gene lookup returns CDR1 MGHRA and CDR2 YSYEKL. The CDR3 sequence: CASSQEAPITGYGYTF. DNA for the CDR3: TGCGCCAGCAGCCAAGAAGCTCCGATCACGGGGTACGGCTACACCTTC.

The chain is built from TRBV19 and TRBJ1-6; 10 bases match TRBD1. Unmatched junction bases numbered 9, after V lost 5 bases and J lost 5 bases. The CDR3 loop spans 17 amino acids. Germline CDR1 reads LNHDA; CDR2 reads SQIVND (reference sequence). CDR3 sequence (DNA): TGTGCCAGTAGTGCTCCGGGGACAGGGGACCATAATTCACCCCTCCACTTT. This sequence encodes CASSAPGTGDHNSPLHF.

As for this clone: The junction differs from germline at one of its ends, possibly a read error. CDR3 nucleotides: TGTGCCAGCAGGGTGACTAGCGGGGGGGGGCCCAACTTC. Encoded protein: CASRVTSGGGPNF. The chain uses TRBV28 and TRBJ2-5; 14 positions agree with TRBD2. Germline CDR1 MDHEN, CDR2 SYDVKM. The CDR3 is 13 amino acids.

The rearrangement uses TRBV2 and TRBJ2-1, with 10 bases lining up with TRBD2. CDR3 length: 15 amino acids. Germline CDR1 SNHLY, CDR2 FYNNEI. The ends lost 1 base at V and 9 bases at J; junction bases unmatched: 6. CDR3 in DNA: TGTGCCAGCAGTGAAGAGCGGGGGGGCCTGGGTGAGCAGTTCTTC. Translated: CASSEERGGLGEQFF.

This clone was recorded a few times. CDR3 loop: CASSEWGRVEGYTF. The CDR3 DNA follows: TGTGCCAGCAGTGAATGGGGCAGGGTGGAGGGCTACACCTTC. This chain uses TRBV2 with TRBJ1-2; D possibly corresponds to TRBD1 (5 bases). Germline assignment: CDR1 SNHLY and CDR2 FYNNEI. V gave up 2 bases and J gave up 8 bases, with 15 bases separating them. There are 14 residues in the CDR3.

This clone was detected once. The chain uses TRBV2 and TRBJ1-4; TRBD1 might be the D (6 bases). V gave up 7 bases and J gave up 8 bases, with 17 bases separating them. Looked up from germline, CDR1 is SNHLY and CDR2 is FYNNEI. The CDR3 loop spans 14 amino acids. DNA for the CDR3: TGTGCCAGCACCAACAGGGAGGGTTGGGAAAAACTGTTTTTT. This codes for CASTNREGWEKLFF.

The V call is TRBV2, the J call TRBJ2-5; D is undetermined. Looked up from germline, CDR1 is SNHLY and CDR2 is FYNNEI. V dropped 8 bases and J dropped 5 bases, with 9 bases sitting between them. The CDR3 loop spans 11 amino acids. The CDR3: CASDYFETQYF. In DNA form, the CDR3 reads TGTGCCAGCGATTACTTTGAGACCCAGTACTTC.

This clone has only a few counts. The chain has TRBV18 and TRBJ2-1; 8 positions match TRBD2. V shed 3 bases, J shed 6 bases, and the junction held 10 bases outside the gene matches. Germline V gene data show CDR1 as KGHSH and CDR2 as LQKENI. This CDR3 spans 16 amino acids. CDR3 bases: TGTGCCAGCTCACCCCCTCGGGGGGGCCGGGGCAATGAGCAGTTCTTC. Its translation is CASSPPRGGRGNEQFF.

This chain connects TRBV11-2 to TRBJ2-3; 10 nucleotides agree with TRBD2. Losses at the gene ends were 6 bases for V and 4 bases for J; bases not matched to a gene: 16. The CDR3 is 18 residues long. The V gene's germline CDR1 is SGHAT and CDR2 FQNNGV. CDR3 in DNA: TGTGCCAGCAGGGGCAGGGCTGGAGCGGGGGGGGGTTCAGATACGCAGTATTTT. It translates to CASRGRAGAGGGSDTQYF.

This clone was detected once. V and J are TRBV6-4 and TRBJ2-1; 8 bases match TRBD1. Losses at the gene ends were 5 bases for V and 0 bases for J; bases not matched to a gene: 3. There are 15 residues in the CDR3. Germline V gives CDR1 MRHNA, CDR2 SNTAGT. The CDR3 loop is CASSQQGGSYNEQFF. DNA of the CDR3: TGTGCCAGCAGTCAACAGGGGGGCTCCTACAATGAGCAGTTCTTC.

The chain couples TRBV19 to TRBJ1-2; a possible D gene is TRBD1 (6 bases). CDR3 size: 13 residues. V was clipped by 4 bases and J by 4 bases, with 10 bases between them. Per germline, CDR1 LNHDA and CDR2 SQIVND (reference sequence). CDR3 sequence (DNA): TGTGCCAGTAGTAACGGGGGGGCCTATGGCTACACCTTC. Protein product: CASSNGGAYGYTF. Using reference TRBV19 and TRBJ1-2 for the parts outside the CDR3, the full variable domain is DGGITQSPKYLFRKEGQNVTLSCEQNLNHDAMYWYRQDPGQGLRLIYYSQIVNDFQKGDIAEGYSVSREKKESFPLTVTSAQKNPTAFYLCASSNGGAYGYTFGSGTRLTVV.

This clone was found a few times. The chain employs TRBV10-3 and TRBJ2-3, with TRBD2 identical over 7 bases. The J segment lost 2 bases and the V segment lost 7 bases, leaving 12 bases of the junction unmatched. This CDR3 has 16 residues. Germline CDR1 reads ENHRY; CDR2 reads SYGVKD. The CDR3 bases are TGTGCCATCACCGAGCAGCGGGGTAGTGTCACAGATACGCAGTATTTT. Amino acid sequence: CAITEQRGSVTDTQYF.